This T cell receptor (beta chain) emerged from a study of blood T cells in healthy people across ages. Overall study results and limits: Getting older went along with TCR beta diversity per million T cells dropping roughly linearly. It was not possible, with unsorted PBMCs, to conclusively compare naive and antigen-experienced cells. Expanded clonotype changes were possibly confounded by unknown donor CMV status. Relative to aged donors, long-lived donors carried more naive CD4+ cells and displayed higher diversity.

CDR3 length equals 13 residues. Per the germline V gene, CDR1 is SGHTA and CDR2 is FQGNSA. V lost 6 bases, J lost 5 bases, and 13 bases lay in between. Using a J-beta primer mix together with a sample-barcoded 5' primer, a second PCR was run for roughly 7 to 11 cycles. MiXCR, applied by TCRdb to the 5' RACE reads, yields one record per CDR3 protein. The data show around 1,100,000 distinct CDR3 sequences, with around two fifths seen just once and less than 15% held by the top ten. This clonotype was seen more than once but under ten times. Its specificity is unknown. The genes are TRBV7-2 and TRBJ2-5; D remains ambiguous. What was sequenced was blood. The source is a man between 18 and 35 years old in good health. The CDR3 loop reads CASRILLGETQYF. The CDR3 region has the DNA TGTGCCAGCAGGATACTATTAGGGGAGACCCAGTACTTC. Using reference TRBV7-2 and TRBJ2-5 for the parts outside the CDR3, the full variable domain is GAGVSQSPSNKVTEKGKDVELRCDPISGHTALYWYRQSLGQGLEFLIYFQGNSAPDKSGLPSDRFSAERTGGSVSTLTIQRTQQEDSAVYLCASRILLGETQYFGPGTRLLVL.